This paragraph covers one TCR beta chain sequence. Its antigen is unknown. The sample belongs to a study of post-analysis software for immune sequencing data. Study-wide results and caveats: Samples prepared in the same batch strongly co-clustered by F measure. Included in a set of five TRBV segments more frequent in patients than controls were TRBV5-6, TRBV5-1 and TRBV20-1. Patients with multiple sclerosis recorded significantly lower normalized Chao1 diversity than controls, the study found.

Presence of unique molecular identifiers characterized the TCR beta cDNA libraries. TCRdb redid the calling of the PCR reads with MiXCR, one entry per CDR3 protein. The table shows about 770,000 distinct CDR3 sequences, with roughly 46% occurring only once. The CDR3 totals 11 residues. CDR1 is SQVTM and CDR2 is ANQGSEA in the germline V gene. V was pared by 7 bases and J by 6 bases, with 12 bases between. The specimen sequenced was blood. This rearrangement joins TRBV29-1 to TRBJ1-1; D unclear. This TCR came from a girl aged 10-17 years with multiple sclerosis. The CDR3 nucleotides read TGCAGCGCCGACGTAGGACCTGAAGCTTTCTTT. Translating it yields CSADVGPEAFF. Complete variable domain (other parts from reference TRBV29-1 and TRBJ1-1): SAVISQKPSRDICQRGTSLTIQCQVDSQVTMMFWYRQQPGQSLTLIATANQGSEATYESGFVIDKFPISRPNLTFSTLTVSNMSPEDSSIYLCSADVGPEAFFGQGTRLTVV.